The 22 T cell receptor beta chains reported below all come from one sample, sequenced in a study of blood T cell repertoires in COVID-19. Only in-frame clones appear in the TCRdb table, and some are missing; sequencing was by immunoSEQ multiplex PCR. In the table there are approximately 88,000 clones, 60% to 85% of which are singletons. The sample taken for sequencing was peripheral blood. Receptors originate from a man aged 50 to 59 who had recovered from COVID-19.

The gene calls are TRBV7-3 and TRBJ2-1; 12 bases fit TRBD2. CDR3 size: 17 residues. The trim removed 5 bases at V and 8 bases at J, leaving 13 bases unmatched. CDR1 and CDR2 from the germline V gene are SGHTA and FQGTGA. The CDR3 reads CASSPRTSGVRGDEQFF. DNA for the CDR3: TGTGCCAGCAGCCCCCGGACTAGCGGGGTACGAGGGGATGAGCAGTTCTTC.

V is TRBV12-5 and J is TRBJ2-2; tentative D call: TRBD1 (7 bases). The CDR3 is 13 residues long. Germline CDR1 and CDR2: LGHNT and FRNRAP. Trimming stripped 5 bases from V and 7 bases from J, with 11 bases between. CDR3 sequence: CASGPGGFGELFF. The CDR3 DNA is TGTGCTAGTGGTCCAGGGGGGTTCGGGGAGCTGTTTTTT.

The gene calls are TRBV5-1 and TRBJ2-1; D possibly corresponds to TRBD2 (6 bases). The CDR3 spans 16 residues. V lost 0 bases and J lost 4, with 14 bases in between. Germline V gene lookup returns CDR1 SGHRS and CDR2 YFSETQ. The CDR3 DNA reads TGCGCCAGCAGCTTGGGAGGCGGGGTCTATTACAATGAGCAGTTCTTC. Protein sequence: CASSLGGGVYYNEQFF. The entire variable domain, with the rest obtained from reference TRBV5-1 and TRBJ2-1, is as follows: KAGVTQTPRYLIKTRGQQVTLSCSPISGHRSVSWYQQTPGQGLQFLFEYFSETQRNKGNFPGRFSGRQFSNSRSEMNVSTLELGDSALYLCASSLGGGVYYNEQFFGPGTRLTVL.

J is TRBJ2-3 and V is TRBV7-2, with TRBD2 matching 14 bases. CDR3 size: 15 residues. Looked up from germline, CDR1 is SGHTA and CDR2 is FQGNSA. Germline trimming cut 4 bases from V and 5 bases from J; bases unmatched to any gene: 2. CDR3: CASSSGLAGGDTQYF. In DNA, the CDR3 is TGTGCCAGCAGCTCTGGACTAGCGGGAGGAGATACGCAGTATTTT.

J is TRBJ2-1 and V is TRBV10-1; weak D call: TRBD2 (5 bases). Trimming took 2 bases from V and 6 from J, leaving 14 bases between them. This CDR3 is 15 amino acids long. The germline V gene encodes CDR1 WNHNN and CDR2 SYGVQD (reference sequence). The CDR3 reads CASSEERGVSNEQFF. DNA for the CDR3: TGCGCCAGCAGTGAGGAACGGGGAGTTAGCAATGAGCAGTTCTTC.

The J gene is TRBJ1-1, the V gene TRBV11-2; D might be TRBD1 (6 bases). Germline values: CDR1 SGHAT, CDR2 FQNNGV. CDR3 length equals 14 residues. Trimming left V 1 base short and J 3 bases short, with 9 bases between. This chain's CDR3 is CASSLVGGDTEAFF. CDR3 bases: TGTGCCAGCAGCTTAGTTGGGGGCGACACTGAAGCTTTCTTT.

The rearrangement joins TRBV29-1 to TRBJ2-7; TRBD1 aligns across 8 bases. Germline-derived CDR1 and CDR2 are SQVTM and ANQGSEA. Trimming removed 5 bases from V and 0 bases from J; junction bases left unmatched: 6. The CDR3 is made up of 14 amino acids. The DNA for the CDR3 is TGCAGCGTTTTAAACAGGGGGAGCTCCTACGAGCAGTACTTC. This encodes CSVLNRGSSYEQYF.

The J gene is TRBJ2-4, the V gene TRBV21-1; TRBD2 is the table's D call, not checked against the DNA. TRBV21-1 is annotated as a pseudogene. This CDR3 region has 16 residues. The CDR3 loop is CASSKGRPSAKNIQYF. The CDR3 DNA reads as TGTGCCAGCAGCAAAGGGAGGCCTTCAGCCAAAAACATTCAGTACTTC.

V gene TRBV18 combines with J gene TRBJ2-7; 8 bases fit TRBD2. The J segment lost 6 bases and the V segment lost 8 bases, leaving 9 bases of the junction unmatched. The CDR3 consists of 13 residues. CDR1 is KGHSH, CDR2 LQKENI, per germline. CDR3 sequence: CASLPSGSREQYF. CDR3 in DNA: TGTGCCAGCCTACCCAGCGGGAGCCGCGAGCAGTACTTC.

J is TRBJ2-7 and V is TRBV28, with 7 nucleotides matching TRBD1. Germline V CDR1 and CDR2: MDHEN, SYDVKM. This CDR3 is built from 16 residues. Trimming took 3 bases from V and 4 from J; bases not matched to a gene: 12. CDR3 sequence: CASSFSSSGGQYEQYF. The CDR3 DNA reads as TGTGCCAGCAGTTTTTCGTCGTCAGGGGGTCAGTACGAGCAGTACTTC.

The rearrangement uses TRBV6-5 and TRBJ2-1; weak D call: TRBD2 (7 bases). V was trimmed by 8 bases and J by 2 bases, leaving 16 bases between them. This CDR3 has 15 residues. CDR1 and CDR2 (germline): MNHEY, SVGAGI. CDR3 loop: CASGGGQRPYNEQFF. The CDR3 coding sequence is TGTGCCAGCGGGGGGGGGCAGCGTCCCTACAATGAGCAGTTCTTC.

The chain links TRBV19 to TRBJ2-2; tentative D call: TRBD1 (7 bases). Trimming took 6 bases from V and 5 from J, leaving 16 bases between them. The CDR3 runs to 15 residues. The germline gives CDR1 LNHDA, CDR2 SQIVND (reference sequence). CDR3 DNA sequence: TGTGCCAGTAGCCCGGGGGCAGGGGGAACCGGGGAGCTGTTTTTT. The encoded protein is CASSPGAGGTGELFF.

CDR3 coding DNA: TGCGCCAGCAGTCTTACCGGGTCCCTCCACTTT. Translation: CASSLTGSLHF. J is TRBJ1-6 and V is TRBV23-1, with D unclear. TRBV23-1 is an open reading frame, and its role is uncertain. CDR3 length: 11 amino acids. Trimming left V 4 bases short and J 14 bases short, with 9 bases between.

The chain joins TRBV6-6 to TRBJ2-7; D unclear. Germline loops: CDR1 MNHNY, CDR2 SVGAGI (reference sequence). The V end was cut by 6 bases, the J end by 4 bases, with 10 bases between. This CDR3 has 12 amino acids. CDR3 DNA sequence: TGTGCCAGCAGCCCCCGACAATACGAGCAGTACTTC. It translates to CASSPRQYEQYF.

This clone occurred a few times. The V and J genes are TRBV5-1 and TRBJ2-7, with TRBD2 matching over 16 bases. This CDR3 has 16 amino acids. The trim removed 4 bases at V and 4 bases at J, leaving 5 bases unmatched. Germline V gene sequence: CDR1 SGHRS, CDR2 YFSETQ. CDR3 DNA: TGCGCCAGCAGCCCGGGACTAGCGGGAGGGTTTTACGAGCAGTACTTC. Its protein is CASSPGLAGGFYEQYF.

The V call is TRBV11-2, the J call TRBJ1-6, with 8 bases matching TRBD1. This CDR3 contains 15 residues. Germline V CDR1 and CDR2: SGHAT, FQNNGV. V lost 5 bases, J lost 6 bases, and 6 bases stayed unmatched. The DNA of the CDR3 is TGTGCCAGCAGCCTTCAACAGGGGGTTAATTCACCCCTCCACTTT. Amino acid sequence: CASSLQQGVNSPLHF.

This chain connects TRBV9 to TRBJ1-5; D is possibly TRBD1 (6 bases). The CDR3 extends over 16 amino acids. V was clipped by 4 bases and J by 6 bases, with 20 bases between them. The germline gives CDR1 SGDLS, CDR2 YYNGEE. The CDR3 bases are TGTGCCAGCAGCCCCCGAGGGGGGGGGCCGGGTCAGCCCCAGCATTTT. Its protein is CASSPRGGGPGQPQHF. The whole variable domain, filled in from reference TRBV9 and TRBJ1-5, reads DSGVTQTPKHLITATGQRVTLRCSPRSGDLSVYWYQQSLDQGLQFLIQYYNGEERAKGNILERFSAQQFPDLHSELNLSSLELGDSALYFCASSPRGGGPGQPQHFGDGTRLSIL.

The chain is built from TRBV11-2 and TRBJ2-7; 9 bases agree with TRBD2. V gave up 4 bases and J gave up 1 base; unmatched junction bases: 2. The CDR3 covers 14 residues. CDR1 is SGHAT and CDR2 is FQNNGV in the germline V gene. CDR3 sequence reads: CASSSGLASYEQYF. CDR3 in DNA: TGTGCCAGCAGCTCGGGACTAGCTTCCTACGAGCAGTACTTC.

The J gene is TRBJ1-3, the V gene TRBV30; 7 bases map to TRBD1. The CDR3 extends over 15 amino acids. Germline loops: CDR1 GTSNPN, CDR2 SVGIG (reference sequence). Trimming took 1 base from V and 0 from J; bases not matched to a gene: 3. CDR3 in DNA: TGTGCCTGGAGTGACAGGGGTAGCTCTGGAAACACCATATATTTT. Protein: CAWSDRGSSGNTIYF.

This clone has a single count. V and J are TRBV4-3 and TRBJ2-1; TRBD2 matches at 12 bases. V dropped 3 bases and J dropped 5; count of bases not matched to a gene: 5. Germline V CDR1 and CDR2: LGHNA, YSLEER. The CDR3 consists of 16 residues. DNA for the CDR3: TGCGCCAGCAGCCATCCTAGCGGGAGGGCCAACAATGAGCAGTTCTTC. Protein sequence: CASSHPSGRANNEQFF.

CDR3 protein: CASSHGLAVTDTQYF. The DNA of the CDR3 is TGTGCCAGCAGCCACGGACTAGCGGTCACAGATACGCAGTATTTT. This rearrangement joins TRBV3-1 (or the pseudogene TRBV3-2) to TRBJ2-3; 10 bases are shared with TRBD2. This CDR3 is built from 15 residues. Germline CDR1 and CDR2: LGHDT and YNNKEL (reference sequence). J was trimmed by 2 bases and V by 3 bases; bases with no gene match: 2.

The chain is built from TRBV19 and TRBJ2-7; D is possibly TRBD1 (6 bases). Trimming removed 4 bases from V and 2 bases from J, with 15 bases in between. This CDR3 contains 15 residues. Germline V gene lookup returns CDR1 LNHDA and CDR2 SQIVND (reference sequence). CDR3: CASSTGQIGAYEQYF. DNA of the CDR3: TGTGCCAGTAGTACTGGACAGATCGGAGCCTACGAGCAGTACTTC.